This T cell receptor beta chain derives from a study of T cells in Graves' hyperthyroidism and ophthalmopathy. Across the study: The initial diagnosis was the point when peripheral blood was collected, ahead of any treatment.

The V end lost 4 bases, the J end lost 4 bases, and 11 bases lay between the germline ends. Germline V CDR1 and CDR2: LNHNV, YYDKDF (reference sequence). This CDR3 is built from 14 residues. From RNA transcripts, TCR beta CDR3 regions were amplified. A set of HTBI primers served as the primers for a first-round RT-PCR of the TCR CDR3. One entry per CDR3 protein, called by TCRdb with MiXCR from the multiplex PCR reads. Of under 400,000 distinct CDR3 sequences listed, approximately 15% are singletons. Hyperthyroidism was newly diagnosed in patients aged 18 to 65 (duration under 2 months). This clonotype showed up many times.

The chain couples TRBV15 to TRBJ1-5; unclear D gene. The sample taken for sequencing was blood. This receptor was obtained from a man under 40 with Graves' hyperthyroidism. The CDR3 coding sequence is TGTGCCACCAGCAACCGGGGAGGGAATCAGCCCCAGCATTTT. It specifies CATSNRGGNQPQHF. Supplemented by reference TRBV15 and TRBJ1-5, the full variable domain reads DAMVIQNPRYQVTQFGKPVTLSCSQTLNHNVMYWYQQKSSQAPKLLFHYYDKDFNNEADTPDNFQSRRPNTSFCFLDIRSPGLGDTAMYLCATSNRGGNQPQHFGDGTRLSIL.